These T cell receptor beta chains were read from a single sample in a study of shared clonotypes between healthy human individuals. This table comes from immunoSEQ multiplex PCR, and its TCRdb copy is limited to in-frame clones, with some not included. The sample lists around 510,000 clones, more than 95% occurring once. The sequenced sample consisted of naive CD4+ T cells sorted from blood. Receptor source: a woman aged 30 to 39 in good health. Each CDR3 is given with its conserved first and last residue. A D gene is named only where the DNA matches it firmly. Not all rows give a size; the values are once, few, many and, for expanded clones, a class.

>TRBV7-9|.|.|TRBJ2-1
CASSYTGLPLNEQFF
TGTGCCAGCAGTTACACAGGGCTTCCCTTAAATGAGCAGTTCTTC
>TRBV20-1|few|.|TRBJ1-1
CSASGGREAFF
TGCAGTGCTAGTGGAGGGAGGGAAGCTTTCTTT
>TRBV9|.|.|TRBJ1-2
CASSVSDNGYTF
TGTGCCAGCAGCGTTTCGGATAATGGCTACACCTTC
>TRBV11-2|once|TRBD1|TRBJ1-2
CASSTDRGQDYGYTF
TGTGCCAGCAGCACAGACAGGGGGCAGGACTATGGCTACACCTTC
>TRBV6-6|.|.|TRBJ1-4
CASSSRATNEKLFF
TGTGCCAGCAGTTCCCGCGCAACTAATGAAAAACTGTTTTTT
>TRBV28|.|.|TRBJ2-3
CASSSVTRTDTDTQYF
TGTGCCAGCAGTTCGGTGACGCGGACCGACACAGATACGCAGTATTTT
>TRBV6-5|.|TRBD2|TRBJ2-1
CASSTGLALGNEQFF
TGTGCCAGCAGCACGGGACTAGCCCTGGGGAATGAGCAGTTCTTC
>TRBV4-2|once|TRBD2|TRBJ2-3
CASSQDPRLASVTDTQYF
TGTGCCAGCAGCCAAGATCCCCGACTAGCAAGCGTAACAGATACGCAGTATTTT
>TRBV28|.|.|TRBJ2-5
CASSLFQHSRETQYF
TGTGCCAGCAGTTTATTTCAGCACAGTAGGGAGACCCAGTACTTC
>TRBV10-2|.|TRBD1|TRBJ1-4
CASKKGQGFEKLFF
TGCGCCAGCAAGAAGGGACAGGGCTTTGAAAAACTGTTTTTT
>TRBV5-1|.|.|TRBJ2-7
CASSPDGYYEQYF
TGCGCCAGCTCCCCGGACGGTTACTACGAGCAGTACTTC
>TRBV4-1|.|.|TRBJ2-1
CASSQDLGYGYNEQFF
TGCGCCAGCAGCCAAGATCTGGGGTACGGGTACAATGAGCAGTTCTTC
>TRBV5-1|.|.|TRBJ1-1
CASSLDSLNTEAFF
TGCGCCAGCAGCTTGGACAGCTTGAACACTGAAGCTTTCTTT
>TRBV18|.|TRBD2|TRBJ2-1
CASSPPSGPHNEQFF
TGTGCCAGCTCACCGCCTAGCGGGCCCCACAATGAGCAGTTCTTC
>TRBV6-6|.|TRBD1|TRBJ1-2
CASLKRDSDYGYTF
TGTGCCAGCTTAAAGCGGGACAGCGATTATGGCTACACCTTC
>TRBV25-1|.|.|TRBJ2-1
CASSDNRVWFDEQFF
TGTGCCAGCAGTGATAACAGGGTGTGGTTCGATGAGCAGTTCTTC
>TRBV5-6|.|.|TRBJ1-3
CASSRLSLTDSGNTIYF
TGTGCCAGCAGCCGTTTATCGCTCACTGACTCTGGAAACACCATATATTTT
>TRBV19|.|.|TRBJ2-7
CASSIDQAANEQYF
TGTGCCAGTAGTATAGATCAGGCAGCCAACGAGCAGTACTTC
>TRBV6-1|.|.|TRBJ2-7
CASSASGALGSYEQYF
TGTGCCAGCAGTGCCTCAGGGGCCCTGGGTTCCTACGAGCAGTACTTC
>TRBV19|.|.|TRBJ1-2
CASSIDGGTYGYTF
TGTGCCAGTAGTATAGATGGGGGGACCTATGGCTACACCTTC
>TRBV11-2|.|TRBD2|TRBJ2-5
CASSGQPGLAGGRQETQYF
TGTGCCAGCAGCGGCCAACCGGGACTAGCGGGAGGGAGGCAAGAGACCCAGTACTTC
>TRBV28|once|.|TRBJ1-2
CASSLSGTNYGYTF
TGTGCCAGCAGTTTATCGGGCACTAACTATGGCTACACCTTC
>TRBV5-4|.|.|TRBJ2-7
CASSQQQTTTYEQYF
TGTGCCAGCAGCCAGCAACAGACCACGACCTACGAGCAGTACTTC
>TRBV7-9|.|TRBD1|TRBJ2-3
CASSRQGNGKADTQYF
TGTGCCAGCAGCCGACAGGGTAATGGAAAGGCAGATACGCAGTATTTT
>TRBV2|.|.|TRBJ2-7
CASKESPVLKQYF
TGTGCCAGCAAAGAGTCACCCGTTCTCAAGCAGTACTTC
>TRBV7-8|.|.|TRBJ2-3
CASSSKGHLTDTQYF
TGTGCCAGCAGCTCGAAAGGACACCTCACAGATACGCAGTATTTT
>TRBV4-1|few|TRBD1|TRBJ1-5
CASSQAEQGFNQPQHF
TGCGCCAGCAGCCAAGCCGAACAGGGGTTCAATCAGCCCCAGCATTTT
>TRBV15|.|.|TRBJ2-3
CATSRVGGGDTQYF
TGTGCCACCAGCAGAGTCGGAGGGGGAGATACGCAGTATTTT
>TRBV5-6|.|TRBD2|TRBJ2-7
CASSLWGLGVEQYF
TGTGCCAGCAGCTTGTGGGGACTAGGGGTCGAGCAGTACTTC
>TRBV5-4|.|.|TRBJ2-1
CASSLGPLALPFF
TGTGCCAGCAGCTTGGGGCCTCTAGCTCTCCCGTTCTTC
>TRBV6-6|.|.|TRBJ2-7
CATSGSSYEQYF
TGTGCCACCAGTGGCAGCTCCTACGAGCAGTACTTC
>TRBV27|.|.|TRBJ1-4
CASSGYSNEKLFF
TGTGCCAGCAGTGGGTATTCCAATGAAAAACTGTTTTTT
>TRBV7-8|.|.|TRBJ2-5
CASSLGQETQYF
TGTGCCAGCAGCTTAGGGCAAGAGACCCAGTACTTC
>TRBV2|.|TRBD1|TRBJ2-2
CASRATGATGELFF
TGTGCCAGCAGAGCGACAGGGGCCACCGGGGAGCTGTTTTTT
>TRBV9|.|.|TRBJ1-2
CASSVTEVPGGYTF
TGTGCCAGCAGCGTAACGGAGGTCCCCGGTGGCTACACCTTC